This entry lists 21 T cell receptor beta chains sequenced from one sample in a study of T cell responses to AZD1222 COVID-19 vaccine. Produced via immunoSEQ multiplex PCR; TCRdb's table is partial and in-frame only. The data hold fewer than 150,000 clones, with around 92% observed a single time. The input for sequencing was peripheral blood, taken on day 0 of AZD1222 vaccination. The receptors were sampled from an adult in good health.

The chain has TRBV19 and TRBJ1-2; 10 nucleotides line up with TRBD1. Germline V gene data show CDR1 as LNHDA and CDR2 as SQIVND (reference sequence). After removal of 6 bases from V and 5 bases from J, the junction contained 9 bases not matched to a gene. The CDR3 is made up of 15 amino acids. The CDR3 region has the DNA TGTGCCAGTAGGACAGGGGGCGTCGGATCTTATGGCTACACCTTC. It codes for CASRTGGVGSYGYTF.

This chain joins TRBV20-1 and TRBJ2-7; no firm D call. The germline V and J ends were trimmed by 3 bases and 2 bases, with 5 bases remaining between them. Germline loops: CDR1 DFQATT, CDR2 SNEGSKA (reference sequence). CDR3 length: 11 residues. Here the CDR3 reads CSASYTYEQYF. CDR3 coding DNA: TGCAGTGCTAGTTACACCTACGAGCAGTACTTC.

The CDR3 DNA is TGTGCCAGCAGCCCAGCTCGCGCAGGGGGCGAGCAGTACTTC. As protein: CASSPARAGGEQYF. The V gene is TRBV7-8, the J gene TRBJ2-7; 7 bases line up with TRBD1. The CDR3 has 14 residues. V was clipped by 5 bases and J by 6 bases; unmatched bases: 10. Germline CDR1 SGHVS, CDR2 FQNEAQ. The full variable domain, its missing parts supplied by reference TRBV7-8 and TRBJ2-7, is GAGVSQSPRYKVAKRGQDVALRCDPISGHVSLFWYQQALGQGPEFLTYFQNEAQLDKSGLPSDRFFAERPEGSVSTLKIQRTQQEDSAVYLCASSPARAGGEQYFGPGTRLTVT.

This clone is a singleton in its sample. The V gene is TRBV5-4, the J gene TRBJ1-2; no definite D call. From germline, CDR1 is SGHNT and CDR2 YYREEE (reference sequence). V was cut by 4 bases and J by 5 bases, with 6 bases left in between. CDR3 length: 11 residues. The CDR3 spells CASSHKYGYTF. CDR3 coding DNA: TGTGCCAGCAGCCATAAGTATGGCTACACCTTC.

The J gene is TRBJ1-2, the V gene TRBV28, with TRBD1 identical over 10 bases. The germline V gene has CDR1 MDHEN and CDR2 SYDVKM. The CDR3 sequence is 14 residues long. J was trimmed by 7 bases and V by 6 bases; bases with no gene match: 8. The CDR3, as DNA: TGTGCCAGCAGCTCCGGGACAGGGGTGGGTGGCTACACCTTC. It is translated as CASSSGTGVGGYTF.

This clone was counted a single time. The chain carries TRBV5-4 and TRBJ1-1, with D maybe TRBD1 (5 bases). The V end was cut by 2 bases, the J end by 0 bases, with 8 bases between. CDR3 length: 14 residues. Germline V gives CDR1 SGHNT, CDR2 YYREEE (reference sequence). CDR3 sequence reads: CASSLPGLNTEAFF. The CDR3 bases are TGTGCCAGCAGCTTACCAGGGTTGAACACTGAAGCTTTCTTT.

This clone was seen only once. CDR3: CASSLGGTSTSNYGYTF. In DNA, the CDR3 is TGTGCCAGCAGCTTGGGAGGGACCTCCACTTCTAACTATGGCTACACCTTC. The gene calls are TRBV5-4 and TRBJ1-2, with a tentative D call TRBD1 (5 bases). The germline V and J ends were trimmed by 0 bases and 0 bases, with 15 bases remaining between them. CDR3 size: 17 residues. CDR1 SGHNT and CDR2 YYREEE come from the germline V gene (reference sequence).

The chain recombines TRBV27 with TRBJ1-6, with D tentatively TRBD1 (5 bases). CDR3 length: 15 residues. Germline V gives CDR1 MNHEY, CDR2 SMNVEV (reference sequence). The germline V and J ends were trimmed by 3 bases and 4 bases, with 10 bases remaining between them. The CDR3 region has the DNA TGTGCCAGCAGTTTGGCGGGGGGATATAATTCACCCCTCCACTTT. Protein: CASSLAGGYNSPLHF.

V usage is TRBV2 and J usage is TRBJ2-7; 8 nucleotides agree with TRBD2. The CDR3 is 15 amino acids. V lost 7 bases to trimming and J lost 2 bases; unmatched junction nucleotides: 10. From germline, CDR1 is SNHLY and CDR2 FYNNEI. DNA of the CDR3: TGTGCCAGCATGTGGGAGCGGGGGTCTGCCTACGAGCAGTACTTC. Its protein is CASMWERGSAYEQYF.

The chain combines TRBV29-1 with TRBJ2-1, with 8 bases that match TRBD1. Germline loops: CDR1 SQVTM, CDR2 ANQGSEA. The CDR3 is made up of 11 amino acids. The CDR3 spells CSYRGDNEQFF. CDR3 in DNA: TGCAGTTACAGGGGGGACAATGAGCAGTTCTTC.

The rearrangement uses TRBV21-1 and TRBJ2-5; the table's TRBD1 call for D was not verified on the DNA. TRBV21-1 is a documented pseudogene. The CDR3 totals 14 residues. The CDR3 is CASSKDDSKETQYF. Here the CDR3 DNA reads TGTGCCAGCAGCAAAGATGACAGCAAAGAGACCCAGTACTTC.

J is TRBJ2-7 and V is TRBV11-2; D is perhaps TRBD2 (5 bases). The germline V gene has CDR1 SGHAT and CDR2 FQNNGV. The ends were cut back, 2 bases at V and 3 bases at J, with 11 bases in the middle. The CDR3 covers 14 residues. The CDR3 DNA reads TGTGCCAGCAGCTTACTGAGGGAGAACTACGAGCAGTACTTC. Amino acid sequence: CASSLLRENYEQYF.

The chain couples TRBV28 to TRBJ1-6; maybe TRBD1 (5 bases). The V gene's germline CDR1 is MDHEN and CDR2 SYDVKM. The V end was cut by 6 bases, the J end by 0 bases, with 18 bases between. The CDR3 has 18 residues. The CDR3 bases are TGTGCCAGCAGCCCCTTAACAGGAACCCGCTCCTATAATTCACCCCTCCACTTT. Protein product: CASSPLTGTRSYNSPLHF.

The CDR3 loop is CASSLGTGRNTEAFF. CDR3 nucleotides: TGCGCCAGCAGTCTCGGGACAGGTCGGAACACTGAAGCTTTCTTT. The V call is TRBV4-3, the J call TRBJ1-1; 8 bases match TRBD1. Germline-derived CDR1 and CDR2 are LGHNA and YSLEER. The V gene end was trimmed by 6 bases and the J gene end by 1 base; junction bases not matched to a gene: 7. CDR3 length equals 15 residues.

This chain connects TRBV15 to TRBJ2-7, with TRBD2 matching 7 bases. CDR1 and CDR2 (germline): LNHNV, YYDKDF (reference sequence). Germline trimming cut 3 bases from V and 4 bases from J; bases unmatched to any gene: 6. CDR3 size: 14 residues. The CDR3 nucleotides read TGTGCCACCAGCAGGGGGGGGACGAAGTACGAGCAGTACTTC. Amino acids: CATSRGGTKYEQYF. The whole variable domain, filled in from reference TRBV15 and TRBJ2-7, reads DAMVIQNPRYQVTQFGKPVTLSCSQTLNHNVMYWYQQKSSQAPKLLFHYYDKDFNNEADTPDNFQSRRPNTSFCFLDIRSPGLGDTAMYLCATSRGGTKYEQYFGPGTRLTVT.

This clone has more than one count but fewer than ten. This sequence joins TRBV3-1 (or the pseudogene TRBV3-2) and TRBJ1-1; possible D gene TRBD1, 6 bases. The V end was cut by 0 bases, the J end by 4 bases, with 18 bases between. CDR3 length: 17 amino acids. From germline, CDR1 is LGHDT and CDR2 YNNKEL (reference sequence). The CDR3 DNA reads TGTGCCAGCAGCCAAGATGGTGCAGGGGCTAAGGGCACTGAAGCTTTCTTT. Protein sequence: CASSQDGAGAKGTEAFF.

This clone appeared a single time. The chain joins TRBV12-5 to TRBJ2-5; 7 positions agree with TRBD2. This CDR3 spans 14 amino acids. The junction had 6 bases not matched to a gene; V was cut back by 5 bases and J by 3 bases. In germline, CDR1 is LGHNT, CDR2 FRNRAP. CDR3 residues: CASGTYGTKETQYF. CDR3 nucleotide sequence: TGTGCTAGTGGTACCTATGGGACTAAAGAGACCCAGTACTTC.

The chain employs TRBV9 and TRBJ2-5; 8 positions match TRBD2. Germline values: CDR1 SGDLS, CDR2 YYNGEE. The V gene end was trimmed by 0 bases and the J gene end by 1 base; junction bases not matched to a gene: 2. The CDR3 is 15 residues long. CDR3 sequence (DNA): TGTGCCAGCAGCGTAGCGGGGGGGTTCCAAGAGACCCAGTACTTC. This gives the protein CASSVAGGFQETQYF.

The CDR3 loop reads CASSFPQRPQGLAKNIQYF. DNA of the CDR3: TGTGCCAGCAGCTTCCCCCAGCGACCACAGGGACTAGCCAAAAACATTCAGTACTTC. The rearrangement links TRBV7-2 to TRBJ2-4; the D call may be TRBD1 or TRBD2 (6 bases each). Germline loops: CDR1 SGHTA, CDR2 FQGNSA. The CDR3 has 19 residues. V lost 3 bases and J 0 bases, leaving 21 bases between the germline ends.

In this sample, this clone turned up once. The V gene is TRBV19, the J gene TRBJ2-2, with 8 positions matching TRBD1. CDR3 length: 14 residues. Germline trimming cut 6 bases from V and 5 bases from J; bases unmatched to any gene: 5. Germline V gene lookup returns CDR1 LNHDA and CDR2 SQIVND (reference sequence). CDR3 coding DNA: TGTGCCAGTAGGTCGCAGGGGGCAACCGGGGAGCTGTTTTTT. This sequence encodes CASRSQGATGELFF.

Comments on this clone: Other nucleotide sequences from this sample produce the same CDR3. V and J are TRBV12-3 or TRBV12-4 and TRBJ1-1; D gene unclear. This CDR3 is 12 amino acids long. Trimming stripped 2 bases from V and 0 bases from J, with 1 base between. As DNA, the CDR3 is TGTGCCAGCAGTTTACTGAACACTGAAGCTTTCTTT. This encodes CASSLLNTEAFF.